Each of the 9 T cell receptor beta chains below was sequenced from the same sample in a study of T cells in Graves' hyperthyroidism and ophthalmopathy. Amplified TCR beta CDR3 regions derived from RNA transcripts. The HTBI primer set was used in a first-round RT-PCR of the TCR CDR3. From the multiplex PCR reads, TCRdb called clonotypes with MiXCR, one entry per CDR3 protein. Of about 130,000 distinct CDR3 sequences in the sample, around 20% were seen once. Sequencing was performed on blood. Receptors were obtained from a woman in her 50s with Graves' hyperthyroidism that later progressed to Graves' ophthalmopathy.

In regard to this clonotype: A much larger clone differs by one base, so this may be a read error. The chain has TRBV5-6 and TRBJ2-2, with D uncertain. The CDR3 is 13 residues long. Trimming pared 1 base from V and 4 bases from J, leaving 5 bases between. CDR1 SGHDT and CDR2 YYEEEE come from the germline V gene. CDR3 sequence reads: CASSLPATGELFF. The CDR3 nucleotides read TGTGCCAGCAGCTTGCCTGCCACCGGGGAGCTGTTTTTT.

The rearrangement links TRBV9 to TRBJ2-1; D possibly corresponds to TRBD2 (5 bases). The length of the CDR3 is 14 residues. Germline V lookup: CDR1 SGDLS, CDR2 YYNGEE. The V gene lost 3 bases and the J gene lost 10 bases, with 17 bases spanning the gap. The CDR3 loop is CASSEKGGPGEQFF. CDR3 DNA sequence: TGTGCCAGCAGCGAGAAGGGCGGGCCGGGGGAGCAGTTCTTC.

This clonotype was seen many times. This sequence joins TRBV2 and TRBJ1-5; D may be TRBD1 (6 bases). The V end was cut by 2 bases, the J end by 3 bases, with 14 bases between. The CDR3 extends over 16 amino acids. Germline-derived CDR1 and CDR2 are SNHLY and FYNNEI. The DNA for the CDR3 is TGTGCCAGCAGTGAACGGGGACAAGAACTCAATCAGCCCCAGCATTTT. Its protein is CASSERGQELNQPQHF.

This clonotype was counted many times. The chain's CDR3 is CASSATRENTEAFF. The CDR3 bases are TGTGCCAGCAGTGCCACTAGGGAGAACACTGAAGCTTTCTTT. V is TRBV6-1 and J is TRBJ1-1, with D unclear. This CDR3 is built from 14 residues. V dropped 4 bases and J dropped 1 base, with 10 bases sitting between them. Germline V lookup: CDR1 MNHNS, CDR2 SASEGT.

This clonotype has a count of ten or more. The chain couples TRBV18 to TRBJ2-4, with D possibly TRBD2 on 5 matching bases. This CDR3 is 13 amino acids long. The germline V gene encodes CDR1 KGHSH and CDR2 LQKENI. With 3 bases removed from V and 8 bases from J, the gap between germline ends came to 11 bases. The CDR3, as DNA: TGTGCCAGCTCACCTCACCCCGGGGACATTCAGTACTTC. This translates into CASSPHPGDIQYF.

The V and J genes are TRBV5-4 and TRBJ2-2; perhaps D is TRBD1 or TRBD2 (5 bases each). Trimming pared 6 bases from V and 2 bases from J, leaving 11 bases between. This CDR3 has 14 residues. In germline, CDR1 is SGHNT, CDR2 YYREEE (reference sequence). The CDR3 loop is CASTPGANTGELFF. The DNA for the CDR3 is TGTGCCAGCACTCCCGGGGCTAACACCGGGGAGCTGTTTTTT.

V and J are TRBV11-2 and TRBJ2-4, with D perhaps matching TRBD1 (6 bases). Trimming removed 5 bases from V and 15 bases from J, with 29 bases in between. The CDR3 runs to 16 residues. CDR1 SGHAT and CDR2 FQNNGV come from the germline V gene. CDR3 residues: CASSDNQGSEIFYRYF. As DNA, the CDR3 is TGTGCCAGCAGCGATAACCAGGGGTCCGAAATTTTTTATAGGTACTTC.

This clonotype was picked up many times. CDR3 sequence: CASRVRREGLTYEQYF. As DNA, the CDR3 is TGTGCCAGCAGGGTCCGGCGGGAGGGCCTAACCTACGAGCAGTACTTC. This chain uses TRBV6-2 or TRBV6-3 with TRBJ2-7; 9 nucleotides agree with TRBD2. Germline V lookup: CDR1 MNHEY, CDR2 SVGEGT. Trimming took 6 bases from V and 2 from J; bases not matched to a gene: 11. The CDR3 spans 16 residues.

This clonotype was picked up a small number of times. V gene TRBV6-1 combines with J gene TRBJ2-7; no clear D. V lost 10 bases and J lost 6, with 19 bases in between. The CDR3 is made up of 13 amino acids. Germline V gene sequence: CDR1 MNHNS, CDR2 SASEGT. CDR3 amino acids: CATATVPSLEQYF. The CDR3 bases are TGTGCCACCGCAACAGTACCCTCTCTCGAGCAGTACTTC.